This entry concerns a single T cell receptor beta chain. Its target is unknown. The data derive from a study of shared clonotypes between healthy human individuals. Overall study results and limits: Sharing across several donors was seen in 4.5% to 5.5% of naive CD4 clonotypes.

Germline CDR1 and CDR2: MNHNS and SASEGT. The length of the CDR3 is 14 residues. Unmatched junction bases numbered 8, after V lost 10 bases and J lost 2 bases. Assay used: immunoSEQ multiplex PCR; TCRdb lists only in-frame clones, some missing. The table includes about 2 million clones, 95% detected once. The CD4+ fraction was divided into a CD45RA+ naive subset and a CD45RA-negative memory subset. The chain has TRBV6-1 and TRBJ2-5; 9 bases agree with TRBD1. The receptor was isolated from a man aged 18 to 29 in good health. The source material was naive CD4+ T cells sorted from blood. Subset indicated: CD45RA+ positively selected. CDR3 protein: CATLDRGNQETQYF. The CDR3 DNA reads TGTGCCACCTTAGACAGGGGGAATCAAGAGACCCAGTACTTC.